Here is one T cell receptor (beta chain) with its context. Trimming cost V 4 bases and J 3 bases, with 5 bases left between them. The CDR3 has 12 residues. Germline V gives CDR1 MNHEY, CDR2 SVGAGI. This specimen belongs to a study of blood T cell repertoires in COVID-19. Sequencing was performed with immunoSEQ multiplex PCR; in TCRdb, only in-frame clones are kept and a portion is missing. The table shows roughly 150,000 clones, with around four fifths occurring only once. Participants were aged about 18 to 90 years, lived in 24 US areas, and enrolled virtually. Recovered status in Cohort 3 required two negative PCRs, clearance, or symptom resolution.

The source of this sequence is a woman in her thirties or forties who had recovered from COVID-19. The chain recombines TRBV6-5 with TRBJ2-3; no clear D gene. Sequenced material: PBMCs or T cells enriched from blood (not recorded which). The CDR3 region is CASSSTTDTQYF. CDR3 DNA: TGTGCCAGCAGTTCTACTACAGATACGCAGTATTTT.